Sequencing of this TCR beta chain was carried out in a study of response to subunit inactivated influenza vaccine (dated by TCRdb to 2017 to 2018). Regarding the study in general: The study used deep quantitative T cell receptor repertoire profiling to track responses to a trivalent subunit inactivated influenza vaccine. Beyond this particular receptor, the publication reports: It was suggested by the authors that each seasonal influenza vaccination may recruit only a limited number of new T cells.

For CDR1 and CDR2, the germline V gene (reference sequence) lists DFQATT and SNEGSKA. The CDR3 numbers 14 residues from cysteine through phenylalanine. Just CDR3 DNA is preserved here, 42 bases in frame from base 1. Trimming removed 3 bases from V and 7 bases from J; the gene matches leave 8 bases unexplained. Explained via the paper, the time point label denotes: 40 to 45 days after influenza vaccine administration. The library was made by RT-PCR. Sequencer: Illumina HiSeq 2500. TCRdb trimmed public reads at Q25 via fastp, called clones via MiXCR and kept in-frame beta chains. Each CDR3 protein gets just one entry, which takes the most common genes and DNA from the rows behind it. This sample lists 150,000 to 200,000 distinct CDR3 sequences; approximately 10% were detected once. The biggest ten clones account for around 11% of the sample. Ten or more counts support this clonotype. The antigen it binds to is not known. Base qualities are not recorded, but no much larger clone differs from it by a single base.

The receptor comes from a man over 45 who received an inactivated influenza vaccine. Donor details come from another sample of the same person, matched by shared clones. Specimen: non-naive T cells sorted from PBMCs, collected roughly 48 days after vaccination. Interpreted using the paper, the cell subset or site label stands for: memory T cell fraction. The chain is made from TRBV20-1 and TRBJ2-1; 8 bases in the junction line up with TRBD1. The sequenced DNA is TGCAGTGCTAGGAGGCAGGGGGCCTTTAATGAGCAGTTCTTC. It translates as CSARRQGAFNEQFF.